The 11 T cell receptor beta chains in this list originate from one sample, sequenced in a study of early T cells in non-severe SARS-CoV-2 infection. TCRdb re-called the 5' RACE reads through MiXCR, storing one row per CDR3 protein. The table includes about 55,000 distinct CDR3 sequences, under 15% detected once. The starting material was whole blood, obtained at baseline. The receptors were gathered from an adult who was a healthcare worker with PCR-confirmed SARS-CoV-2 infection or an uninfected control (not recorded which).

This clonotype was counted a few times. This chain uses TRBV2 with TRBJ2-7, with 9 bases matching TRBD1. With 1 base clipped from V and 6 bases from J, the junction kept 4 bases outside the gene matches. The CDR3 totals 14 residues. Per the germline V gene, CDR1 is SNHLY and CDR2 is FYNNEI. The DNA of the CDR3 is TGTGCCAGCAGTGAAGTTGACAGGGGGGCCGAGCAGTACTTC. It is translated as CASSEVDRGAEQYF.

The V and J genes are TRBV28 and TRBJ2-7; 7 bases line up with TRBD1. The CDR3 runs to 15 residues. Germline V gene lookup returns CDR1 MDHEN and CDR2 SYDVKM. Trimming took 6 bases from V and 2 from J; bases not matched to a gene: 10. CDR3 in amino acids: CASSLHSGTAYEQYF. As DNA, the CDR3 is TGTGCCAGCAGCTTGCACTCCGGGACAGCCTACGAGCAGTACTTC.

This clonotype was seen more than once but under ten times. The CDR3 sequence: CASSKDGNQPQHF. CDR3 nucleotides: TGTGCCAGCAGCAAGGACGGGAATCAGCCCCAGCATTTT. The chain combines TRBV7-2 with TRBJ1-5; no definite D call. V dropped 5 bases and J dropped 4 bases, with 9 bases sitting between them. The CDR3 extends over 13 amino acids. Per the germline V gene, CDR1 is SGHTA and CDR2 is FQGNSA.

The J gene is TRBJ1-2, the V gene TRBV5-5; D ambiguous. The V gene lost 2 bases and the J gene lost 4 bases, with 21 bases spanning the gap. This CDR3 spans 17 amino acids. Germline V CDR1 and CDR2: SGHKS, YYEKEE (reference sequence). The chain's CDR3 is CASSFLQLAQRSYGYTF. In nucleotides, the CDR3 is TGTGCCAGCAGCTTCTTACAATTAGCTCAGAGGAGCTATGGCTACACCTTC.

This clonotype appeared many times. The V call is TRBV5-1, the J call TRBJ2-3; possible D gene TRBD1, 6 bases. Trimming took off 0 bases at V and 1 base at J, with 12 bases between the two ends. This CDR3 has 16 amino acids. Germline V CDR1 and CDR2: SGHRS, YFSETQ. The CDR3 loop reads CASSLGGTWGTDTQYF. For the CDR3, the DNA is TGCGCCAGCAGCTTGGGAGGGACATGGGGCACAGATACGCAGTATTTT.

This clonotype came up a few times. The rearrangement links TRBV11-2 to TRBJ2-2, with 7 bases fitting TRBD1. This CDR3 spans 13 amino acids. Losses at the gene ends were 8 bases for V and 5 bases for J; bases not matched to a gene: 5. Looked up from germline, CDR1 is SGHAT and CDR2 is FQNNGV. Here the CDR3 reads CASSGGWTGELFF. The CDR3 DNA follows: TGTGCCAGCTCAGGGGGATGGACCGGGGAGCTGTTTTTT.

As regards this clonotype: The junction departs from the called germline gene at one end, perhaps through a read error. This sequence joins TRBV20-1 and TRBJ2-5, with D perhaps matching TRBD2 (7 bases). The CDR3 totals 14 residues. The germline CDR1 and CDR2 sequences are DFQATT and SNEGSKA (reference sequence). The CDR3 loop reads CSARGGDGRETQYF. The CDR3, as DNA: TGCAGTGCCAGAGGGGGGGATGGGCGAGAGACCCAGTACTTC.

In this sample, this clonotype turned up a few times. The V gene is TRBV4-2, the J gene TRBJ1-2, with D perhaps TRBD1 (5 bases). The CDR3 loop spans 13 amino acids. The germline V gene encodes CDR1 LGHNA and CDR2 YNFKEQ. V gave up 0 bases and J gave up 8 bases, with 10 bases separating them. This chain's CDR3 is CASSQEPGIGYTF. CDR3 in DNA: TGTGCCAGCAGCCAAGAGCCAGGGATAGGCTACACCTTC.

The rearrangement links TRBV11-2 to TRBJ1-4; D may be TRBD1 (6 bases). The CDR3 is 17 amino acids. V lost 1 base and J lost 2, with 14 bases in between. Germline lookup yields CDR1 SGHAT and CDR2 FQNNGV. DNA of the CDR3: TGTGCCAGCAGCTTAGGACTCCGGGGACATACTAATGAAAAACTGTTTTTT. Translated, it gives CASSLGLRGHTNEKLFF.

The count of this clonotype is one. The chain uses TRBV6-2 or TRBV6-3 and TRBJ2-3; either TRBD1 or TRBD2 may supply D (6 bases each). The CDR3 is made up of 14 amino acids. From germline, CDR1 is MNHEY and CDR2 SVGEGT. Trimming removed 2 bases at V and 3 bases at J, with 9 bases between. The CDR3 is CASSYGGRTDTQYF. The CDR3 DNA reads as TGTGCCAGCAGTTACGGGGGGCGGACAGATACGCAGTATTTT.

This clonotype was counted at least ten times. The chain couples TRBV12-3 or TRBV12-4 to TRBJ2-7, with 7 bases that match TRBD1. This CDR3 has 13 amino acids. Unmatched junction bases numbered 4, after V lost 6 bases and J lost 2 bases. CDR3 sequence (DNA): TGTGCCAGCAGGGGGACAGAGCCCTACGAGCAGTACTTC. This gives the protein CASRGTEPYEQYF.